The rows below give T cell receptor beta chains drawn from one sample of a study of shared clonotypes between healthy human individuals. Measured with immunoSEQ multiplex PCR; TCRdb has only the in-frame clones, and not every one. This sample yields some 2.1 million clones, of which about 95% are seen a single time; more than 0.95% belongs to the top ten. Sequenced: naive CD8+ T cells sorted from blood. The receptor set was obtained from a man aged 18-30 years in good health. CDR3s leave out the opening cysteine and the closing phenylalanine or tryptophan.

cdr3_aa: ASSLSGSLPIPDTQY
v_call: TRBV27

cdr3_aa: ASSFTGLEYEQY
v_call: TRBV5-1

cdr3_aa: ASSQVSLAASTDTQY
v_call: TRBV4-1

cdr3_aa: ASSSGQGGYGYT
v_call: TRBV5-5

cdr3_aa: SVFYYEQY
v_call: TRBV29-1

cdr3_aa: ASSEAPGTTEQF
v_call: TRBV5-1

cdr3_aa: ASSFLTGGGTGELF
v_call: TRBV27

cdr3_aa: ASNTGGTGGELF
v_call: TRBV6-5

cdr3_aa: ASSIEGSDLGSPLH
v_call: TRBV19

cdr3_aa: ASSSGANEQF
v_call: TRBV6-5

cdr3_aa: ARSPLRDSPLH
v_call: TRBV5-3

cdr3_aa: ASSKDGLELTYNEQF
v_call: TRBV7-2

cdr3_aa: ASSAGTLLDTQY
v_call: TRBV27

cdr3_aa: ASSPGLAGETENIQY
v_call: TRBV7-9

cdr3_aa: ASSYSEGGEQY
v_call: TRBV6-5

cdr3_aa: ASKTGANVLT
v_call: TRBV6-5

cdr3_aa: ASSLALSLVAGELF
v_call: TRBV7-2

cdr3_aa: ASSGEQGPSYEQY
v_call: TRBV7-9

cdr3_aa: ASSLSTGTSGGYYNEQF
v_call: TRBV7-9

cdr3_aa: ASGTNSYEQY
v_call: TRBV2

cdr3_aa: ASSLGYGYT
v_call: TRBV5-4

cdr3_aa: ASSFQEGGQETQY
v_call: TRBV21-1

cdr3_aa: ASSPALMLVGGETQY
v_call: TRBV9

cdr3_aa: ASSLVGGQETQY
v_call: TRBV7-9

cdr3_aa: ASSPSSSGAWDTQY
v_call: TRBV9

cdr3_aa: ASSSPGGSYEQY
v_call: TRBV13

cdr3_aa: ASPKGWGPNHYEQY
v_call: TRBV21-1

cdr3_aa: ASSYGSGKGDEQF
v_call: TRBV6-5

cdr3_aa: ASVRGGNQPQH
v_call: TRBV6-1

cdr3_aa: AWGQGGHEQY
v_call: TRBV30

cdr3_aa: ASSFVTGQAIPDTQY
v_call: TRBV11-2

cdr3_aa: ASSVGGEQY
v_call: TRBV9

cdr3_aa: ASSTPDSLDEYNEQF
v_call: TRBV7-8